What follows are 29 T cell receptor beta chains derived from one specimen sequenced in a study of control samples from healthy donors and cancer patients. Using immunoSEQ multiplex PCR, the repertoire was profiled, and TCRdb retains in-frame clones only, with some absent. The table shows 95,000 to 150,000 clones, with around 92% occurring only once. Sequencing input: PBMCs. These receptors came from an elderly man with head and neck cancer.

The rearrangement joins TRBV15 to TRBJ2-1; 14 bases are a match to TRBD2. Germline lookup yields CDR1 LNHNV and CDR2 YYDKDF (reference sequence). This CDR3 is built from 16 residues. Trimming at V came to 1 base and at J to 7 bases, leaving 3 bases not matched to a gene. CDR3 amino acids: CATSRGGLAGVNEQFF. The CDR3 DNA is TGTGCCACCAGCAGAGGGGGACTAGCGGGAGTGAATGAGCAGTTCTTC. The whole variable domain, filled in from reference TRBV15 and TRBJ2-1, reads DAMVIQNPRYQVTQFGKPVTLSCSQTLNHNVMYWYQQKSSQAPKLLFHYYDKDFNNEADTPDNFQSRRPNTSFCFLDIRSPGLGDTAMYLCATSRGGLAGVNEQFFGPGTRLTVL.

The CDR3 nucleotides read TGTGCCAGCAGTTCCCACCAGGAAGCTTTCTTT. Translated, it gives CASSSHQEAFF. The chain has TRBV6-5 and TRBJ1-1; unclear D gene. V lost 4 bases and J 8 bases, leaving 8 bases between the germline ends. The V gene's germline CDR1 is MNHEY and CDR2 SVGAGI. CDR3 length equals 11 residues.

The rearrangement links TRBV18 to TRBJ1-2, with D tentatively TRBD1 (6 bases). In germline, CDR1 is KGHSH, CDR2 LQKENI. CDR3 length equals 14 residues. Trimming took off 3 bases at V and 4 bases at J, with 12 bases between the two ends. The CDR3 region has the DNA TGTGCCAGCTCACCGATCGGACAGACCTATGGCTACACCTTC. It encodes CASSPIGQTYGYTF.

This chain links TRBV9 with TRBJ1-3; D remains ambiguous. This CDR3 has 14 residues. Germline CDR1 reads SGDLS; CDR2 reads YYNGEE. Trimming shortened V by 5 bases and J by 4 bases, and 13 bases separated the two germline ends. The CDR3 DNA follows: TGTGCCAGCAGACGAGGAAGGTCGGGAAACACCATATATTTT. As protein: CASRRGRSGNTIYF.

The V gene is TRBV30, the J gene TRBJ1-4; D call uncertain. Germline lookup yields CDR1 GTSNPN and CDR2 SVGIG (reference sequence). The V gene lost 1 base and the J gene lost 0 bases, with 0 bases spanning the gap. The CDR3 runs 12 residues. CDR3 amino acids: CAWSATNEKLFF. The CDR3 DNA reads TGTGCCTGGAGTGCAACTAATGAAAAACTGTTTTTT.

This chain uses TRBV11-3 with TRBJ2-7, with D possibly being TRBD1 (6 bases). V was shortened by 6 bases and J by 5 bases, with 14 bases between the two germline ends. The CDR3 is made up of 13 amino acids. Per the germline V gene, CDR1 is SGHNT and CDR2 is YENEEA. The CDR3 sequence: CASRKQGSHEQYF. In nucleotides, the CDR3 is TGTGCCAGCAGAAAACAGGGCTCACACGAGCAGTACTTC.

V usage is TRBV19 and J usage is TRBJ2-7; the match to TRBD1 covers 8 bases. This CDR3 is 15 amino acids long. Germline loops: CDR1 LNHDA, CDR2 SQIVND (reference sequence). V lost 2 bases and J lost 2; bases outside the gene matches: 5. Here the CDR3 DNA reads TGTGCCAGTAGTATATCGTCGACAGGGGCCTACGAGCAGTACTTC. Translation gives CASSISSTGAYEQYF.

The genes are TRBV7-6 and TRBJ2-7, with D maybe TRBD2 (6 bases). The CDR3 spans 15 residues. From germline, CDR1 is SGHVS and CDR2 FNYEAQ. V was trimmed by 5 bases and J by 2 bases, leaving 16 bases between them. The CDR3 is CASSPLPGVPYEQYF. In DNA, the CDR3 is TGTGCCAGCAGCCCCTTGCCGGGAGTCCCCTACGAGCAGTACTTC.

This chain joins TRBV5-1 and TRBJ2-3, with D possibly matching TRBD1 (6 bases). The germline gives CDR1 SGHRS, CDR2 YFSETQ. V was shortened by 4 bases and J by 0 bases, with 15 bases between the two germline ends. This CDR3 spans 16 amino acids. The CDR3 loop reads CASSRKDRESTDTQYF. The CDR3 nucleotides read TGCGCCAGCAGCAGGAAGGACAGAGAGAGCACAGATACGCAGTATTTT. Together with reference TRBV5-1 and TRBJ2-3, the CDR3 gives the full variable domain: KAGVTQTPRYLIKTRGQQVTLSCSPISGHRSVSWYQQTPGQGLQFLFEYFSETQRNKGNFPGRFSGRQFSNSRSEMNVSTLELGDSALYLCASSRKDRESTDTQYFGPGTRLTVL.

The V gene is TRBV11-2, the J gene TRBJ2-2; D unclear. Germline lookup yields CDR1 SGHAT and CDR2 FQNNGV. The CDR3 is 15 residues long. Between the trimmed V and J ends, which lost 7 bases and 3 bases, there was a span of 15 bases. The DNA for the CDR3 is TGTGCCAGCACCCCATTGGGCCCTTACACCGGGGAGCTGTTTTTT. Translating gives CASTPLGPYTGELFF. The full variable domain, rest sourced from reference TRBV11-2 and TRBJ2-2, is EAGVAQSPRYKIIEKRQSVAFWCNPISGHATLYWYQQILGQGPKLLIQFQNNGVVDDSQLPKDRFSAERLKGVDSTLKIQPAKLEDSAVYLCASTPLGPYTGELFFGEGSRLTVL.

V usage is TRBV7-9 and J usage is TRBJ2-1; 7 nucleotides match TRBD2. The CDR3 spans 14 residues. CDR1 and CDR2 from the germline V gene are SEHNR and FQNEAQ (reference sequence). Trimming cost V 10 bases and J 0 bases; bases outside gene matches: 6. CDR3 amino acids: CATMRGTSYNEQFF. The CDR3 DNA is TGTGCCACAATGCGGGGGACCTCCTACAATGAGCAGTTCTTC.

The chain has TRBV2 and TRBJ1-5, with D perhaps matching TRBD1 (6 bases). V was trimmed by 7 bases and J by 6 bases, leaving 16 bases between them. CDR3 length equals 14 residues. Germline V gene lookup returns CDR1 SNHLY and CDR2 FYNNEI. The CDR3 region is CASKLQGLGQPQHF. Written as DNA, the CDR3 is TGTGCCAGCAAGCTACAGGGATTAGGTCAGCCCCAGCATTTT.

The rearrangement joins TRBV6-5 to TRBJ1-4; D not certain. With 0 bases removed from V and 0 bases from J, the gap between germline ends came to 5 bases. This CDR3 is built from 15 residues. Germline CDR1 MNHEY, CDR2 SVGAGI. Here the CDR3 DNA reads TGTGCCAGCAGTTACTCGTTCGCAACTAATGAAAAACTGTTTTTT. This translates into CASSYSFATNEKLFF.

The genes are TRBV5-1 and TRBJ1-2; D call uncertain. Germline V lookup: CDR1 SGHRS, CDR2 YFSETQ. The CDR3 consists of 13 residues. V lost 0 bases to trimming and J lost 7 bases, with 10 bases between them. The DNA of the CDR3 is TGCGCCAGCAGCTTGGAACCCCTTGGTGGCTACACCTTC. It yields the protein CASSLEPLGGYTF.

The chain recombines TRBV18 with TRBJ1-5; D is unresolved. With 6 bases removed from V and 0 bases from J, the gap between germline ends came to 9 bases. Per germline, CDR1 KGHSH and CDR2 LQKENI. This CDR3 has 14 amino acids. Here the CDR3 DNA reads TGTGCCAGCTCTGAGACATATAGCAATCAGCCCCAGCATTTT. It codes for CASSETYSNQPQHF.

The chain has TRBV28 and TRBJ2-7; no reliable D call. CDR3 size: 13 residues. Germline V gives CDR1 MDHEN, CDR2 SYDVKM. V lost 2 bases, J lost 3 bases, and 8 bases lay in between. The CDR3 region is CASSLVQSYEQYF. The CDR3 nucleotides are TGTGCCAGCAGTTTAGTTCAGAGCTACGAGCAGTACTTC.

The chain combines TRBV5-4 with TRBJ1-2; TRBD1 matches at 10 bases. The CDR3 contains 15 residues. V trimming: 3 bases; J trimming: 5 bases; junction bases outside the gene matches: 7. The germline CDR1 and CDR2 sequences are SGHNT and YYREEE (reference sequence). CDR3 nucleotides: TGTGCCAGCAGCTCCGGGACAGGGGTTAGGTATGGCTACACCTTC. This encodes CASSSGTGVRYGYTF. Full variable domain (remainder filled in from reference TRBV5-4 and TRBJ1-2): ETGVTQSPTHLIKTRGQQVTLRCSSQSGHNTVSWYQQALGQGPQFIFQYYREEENGRGNFPPRFSGLQFPNYSSELNVNALELDDSALYLCASSSGTGVRYGYTFGSGTRLTVV.

This sequence joins TRBV5-1 and TRBJ2-5; the match to TRBD1 covers 8 bases. Germline trimming cut 1 base from V and 2 bases from J; bases unmatched to any gene: 4. The germline CDR1 and CDR2 sequences are SGHRS and YFSETQ. The CDR3 runs to 15 residues. CDR3 in amino acids: CASSLLGTGQETQYF. DNA of the CDR3: TGCGCCAGCAGCTTGTTAGGGACAGGACAAGAGACCCAGTACTTC. Full variable domain (outside the CDR3, taken from reference TRBV5-1 and TRBJ2-5): KAGVTQTPRYLIKTRGQQVTLSCSPISGHRSVSWYQQTPGQGLQFLFEYFSETQRNKGNFPGRFSGRQFSNSRSEMNVSTLELGDSALYLCASSLLGTGQETQYFGPGTRLLVL.

The V and J genes are TRBV10-2 and TRBJ2-1, with D perhaps matching TRBD2 (6 bases). V was trimmed by 8 bases and J by 7 bases, leaving 18 bases between them. The CDR3 runs 14 residues. Per the germline V gene, CDR1 is WSHSY and CDR2 is SAAADI. CDR3 amino acids: CASGDPGVYNEQFF. The CDR3 DNA follows: TGCGCCAGCGGGGACCCGGGAGTGTATAATGAGCAGTTCTTC.

V and J are TRBV15 and TRBJ1-2; no clear D gene. The V end was cut by 0 bases, the J end by 7 bases, with 6 bases between. The CDR3 has 12 residues. The V gene's germline CDR1 is LNHNV and CDR2 YYDKDF (reference sequence). The CDR3 is CATSRDAAGYTF. As DNA, the CDR3 is TGTGCCACCAGCAGAGATGCAGCTGGCTACACCTTC.

As for this clone: Other DNA sequences in this sample translate to the same CDR3. This sequence joins TRBV10-3 and TRBJ2-3; tentatively, D is TRBD1 (6 bases). Trimming stripped 4 bases from V and 0 bases from J, with 11 bases between. This CDR3 comprises 15 residues. The germline V gene has CDR1 ENHRY and CDR2 SYGVKD. The CDR3 sequence is CAISGDRSSTDTQYF. The CDR3 coding sequence is TGTGCCATCAGTGGCGACAGGTCTAGCACAGATACGCAGTATTTT.

This clone was found once. V usage is TRBV19 and J usage is TRBJ1-2, with D perhaps matching TRBD1 (5 bases). Germline V gives CDR1 LNHDA, CDR2 SQIVND (reference sequence). CDR3 length: 15 amino acids. The V end lost 1 base, the J end lost 8 bases, and 17 bases lay between the germline ends. CDR3 sequence: CASSIGGSRVRGYTF. The DNA of the CDR3 is TGTGCCAGTAGTATAGGGGGCTCAAGGGTCCGGGGCTACACCTTC.

The chain combines TRBV10-1 with TRBJ1-1; 7 bases match TRBD1. With V trimmed by 6 bases and J by 14 bases, 18 bases remained unmatched. The CDR3 is 14 amino acids. In germline, CDR1 is WNHNN, CDR2 SYGVQD (reference sequence). CDR3 region: CASRALQGMREVFF. Here the CDR3 DNA reads TGCGCCAGCAGGGCCTTACAGGGGATGCGCGAAGTATTCTTT.

There are a few counts of this clone. Other DNA variants within this sample encode the same CDR3. The rearrangement uses TRBV2 and TRBJ1-5; D is uncertain. In germline, CDR1 is SNHLY, CDR2 FYNNEI. The CDR3 has 13 amino acids. V gave up 7 bases and J gave up 4 bases, with 11 bases separating them. The CDR3 DNA follows: TGTGCCAGCACCCGTCAGGTGAATCAGCCCCAGCATTTT. It translates to CASTRQVNQPQHF.

This CDR3 is CASSLNRGNNSPLHF. CDR3 bases: TGTGCCAGCAGCTTAAACAGGGGAAATAATTCACCCCTCCACTTT. This chain links TRBV7-2 with TRBJ1-6; 7 nucleotides agree with TRBD1. The CDR3 extends over 15 amino acids. J was trimmed by 5 bases and V by 2 bases; bases with no gene match: 3. Germline V gives CDR1 SGHTA, CDR2 FQGNSA.

This sequence joins TRBV7-2 and TRBJ1-2; 8 bases fit TRBD1. The CDR3 spans 14 residues. V trimming: 5 bases; J trimming: 4 bases; junction bases outside the gene matches: 6. CDR1 is SGHTA and CDR2 is FQGNSA in the germline V gene. The chain's CDR3 is CASSATGTGYGYTF. The CDR3 DNA sequence: TGTGCCAGCAGCGCCACCGGGACAGGCTATGGCTACACCTTC.

This clone was seen a handful of times. This chain uses TRBV15 with TRBJ2-5, with 11 bases aligning to TRBD2. The CDR3 covers 15 residues. Germline CDR1 LNHNV, CDR2 YYDKDF (reference sequence). Losses at the gene ends were 4 bases for V and 7 bases for J; bases not matched to a gene: 8. The CDR3 protein is CATSTRLAGFGTQYF. Written as DNA, the CDR3 is TGTGCCACCAGCACCCGACTAGCGGGGTTCGGGACCCAGTACTTC.

This clone appeared a single time. This chain uses TRBV30 with TRBJ2-1, with D possibly matching TRBD2 (7 bases). V was shortened by 3 bases and J by 9 bases, with 27 bases between the two germline ends. The CDR3 is 17 residues long. CDR1 and CDR2 (germline): GTSNPN, SVGIG (reference sequence). CDR3 bases: TGTGCCTGGAGCCTTAGGATGGGGGCGGGGAGGGGCAGTGAGCAGTTCTTC. Translating gives CAWSLRMGAGRGSEQFF.

This chain joins TRBV7-2 and TRBJ2-7, with a tentative D call TRBD2 (6 bases). Trimming pared 1 base from V and 6 bases from J, leaving 16 bases between. The V gene's germline CDR1 is SGHTA and CDR2 FQGNSA. This CDR3 has 15 amino acids. The CDR3 reads CASSLEGGFRGEQYF. CDR3 nucleotides: TGTGCCAGCAGCTTAGAAGGAGGGTTTAGGGGCGAGCAGTACTTC.